This T cell receptor beta chain came from a study of T cells after yellow fever vaccination. Whole-study findings and limits: A weaker but faster secondary response was observed, peaking on day 5 versus 15. Abundant contaminating clonotypes from the bulk population could appear in FACS-sorted repertoires. Most clones from primary vaccination resurfaced after the booster (approximately 96% CD4, approximately 88% CD8).

As regards this clonotype: Its antigen is undetermined.

5'RACE template switching produced TCR cDNA carrying a universal primer site and UMIs. Each CDR3 protein gets one entry after TCRdb re-called the 5' RACE reads with MiXCR. The repertoire has 250,000 to 350,000 distinct CDR3 sequences, approximately 8% of them found once; the top ten carry around 3.1%. CDR1 is MNHEY, CDR2 SMNVEV, per germline (reference sequence). V shed 7 bases and J shed 2 bases, with 12 bases lying between them. There are 14 residues in the CDR3. The clonotype originates from a man between 18 and 29 years old who received the YFV17D yellow fever vaccine. The material was CD4+ T cells sorted from PBMCs, obtained 5 days after the yellow fever booster vaccination. The rearrangement links TRBV27 to TRBJ1-5; possibly TRBD1 for D (5 bases). CDR3 amino acids: CASNPRGGNQPQHF. The CDR3 region has the DNA TGTGCCAGCAATCCTAGAGGGGGCAATCAGCCCCAGCATTTT.